The 9 T cell receptor beta chains presented below share a single source sample, sequenced in a study of T cell responses to AZD1222 COVID-19 vaccine. Produced via immunoSEQ multiplex PCR; TCRdb's table is partial and in-frame only. The sample carries 180,000 or so clones, approximately 91% recorded once. This sample comprised peripheral blood, obtained 28 days after the second AZD1222 dose. Receptors originate from an adult who received the AZD1222 COVID-19 vaccine.

V and J are TRBV2 and TRBJ2-1; the D gene is possibly TRBD2 (6 bases). Germline CDR1 SNHLY, CDR2 FYNNEI. The CDR3 spans 15 residues. Trimming took 4 bases from V and 4 from J, leaving 14 bases between them. The CDR3 coding sequence is TGTGCCAGCAGTGTTCAGGGCGGGATTTACAATGAGCAGTTCTTC. It yields the protein CASSVQGGIYNEQFF.

This chain uses TRBV28 with TRBJ1-1; maybe TRBD1 (5 bases). Trimming left V 3 bases short and J 0 bases short, with 20 bases between. There are 18 residues in the CDR3. The V gene's germline CDR1 is MDHEN and CDR2 SYDVKM. CDR3 nucleotides: TGTGCCAGCAGTTTTATTATCGGGGACCGTTCCGTGAACACTGAAGCTTTCTTT. Encoded protein: CASSFIIGDRSVNTEAFF.

This CDR3 reads CASSLGFLDSYTF. CDR3 DNA: TGTGCCAGCAGTTTAGGATTTCTGGATAGCTACACCTTC. V and J are TRBV28 and TRBJ1-2; D gene ambiguous. Trimming shortened V by 2 bases and J by 9 bases, and 13 bases separated the two germline ends. The CDR3 runs to 13 residues. Germline V gene lookup returns CDR1 MDHEN and CDR2 SYDVKM.

The chain recombines TRBV28 with TRBJ1-3, with 9 nucleotides matching TRBD1. Per the germline V gene, CDR1 is MDHEN and CDR2 is SYDVKM. With V trimmed by 3 bases and J by 4 bases, 7 bases remained unmatched. The CDR3 is 16 residues long. The CDR3 DNA follows: TGTGCCAGCAGTTTCCCCACAGGGGGCTCAGGAAACACCATATATTTT. Its translation is CASSFPTGGSGNTIYF.

CDR3 sequence reads: CASSERRREGYTF. CDR3 bases: TGTGCCAGCAGTGAACGTCGGCGAGAAGGCTACACCTTC. The V call is TRBV2, the J call TRBJ1-2; D remains ambiguous. V shed 2 bases and J shed 8 bases, with 12 bases lying between them. CDR3 length: 13 residues. CDR1 is SNHLY and CDR2 is FYNNEI in the germline V gene.

The chain links TRBV7-3 to TRBJ2-1, with unresolved D. CDR3 size: 13 residues. The germline V and J ends were trimmed by 5 bases and 5 bases, with 10 bases remaining between them. The germline gives CDR1 SGHTA, CDR2 FQGTGA. CDR3 nucleotides: TGTGCCAGCAGCCCGCCTGGTAACAATGAGCAGTTCTTC. It translates to CASSPPGNNEQFF.

J is TRBJ2-3 and V is TRBV18; 8 positions agree with TRBD2. Unmatched junction bases numbered 6, after V lost 3 bases and J lost 4 bases. This CDR3 comprises 15 residues. CDR1 and CDR2 from the germline V gene are KGHSH and LQKENI. Written as DNA, the CDR3 is TGTGCCAGCTCACCTAGCGGGACTCAGGCAGATACGCAGTATTTT. Amino acids: CASSPSGTQADTQYF.

This rearrangement joins TRBV5-1 to TRBJ2-2, with 8 positions matching TRBD1. V dropped 4 bases and J dropped 7; count of bases not matched to a gene: 6. The CDR3 runs 14 residues. From germline, CDR1 is SGHRS and CDR2 YFSETQ. The CDR3 spells CASSPTGEIGELFF. CDR3 sequence (DNA): TGCGCCAGCAGCCCGACAGGGGAGATCGGGGAGCTGTTTTTT. The full variable domain, rest sourced from reference TRBV5-1 and TRBJ2-2, is KAGVTQTPRYLIKTRGQQVTLSCSPISGHRSVSWYQQTPGQGLQFLFEYFSETQRNKGNFPGRFSGRQFSNSRSEMNVSTLELGDSALYLCASSPTGEIGELFFGEGSRLTVL.

The chain is built from TRBV10-3 and TRBJ1-1, with a possible D match to TRBD1 (6 bases). V lost 2 bases and J lost 8, with 15 bases in between. The CDR3 is made up of 14 amino acids. Germline CDR1 is ENHRY and CDR2 is SYGVKD. CDR3 region: CAISEPGTPGEAFF. DNA of the CDR3: TGTGCCATCAGTGAGCCGGGGACACCCGGGGAAGCTTTCTTT.